Below, one T cell receptor (beta chain) is given with its context. Its antigen is still unknown. Clones were sequenced by immunoSEQ multiplex PCR, and TCRdb holds only the in-frame ones, with some missing. The data contain about 170,000 clones, roughly 92% of them seen just once; the ten biggest clones take up 1.6%. The data belong to a study of T cell responses to AZD1222 COVID-19 vaccine. Study information: Second-dose groups at about 4 or about 12 weeks were pooled. Overall study results and limits: White British ancestry dominated among donors, who included more females, and clonal diversity was possibly underestimated. Regions 160-218 and 743-854 held dominance among vaccine-associated CD4 TCRs, which spanned spike.

The CDR3 consists of 10 residues. The input for sequencing was peripheral blood, taken on day 0 of AZD1222 vaccination. The chain has TRBV12-3 or TRBV12-4 and TRBJ2-7; the D gene is possibly TRBD1 (5 bases). This sequence originates from an adult in good health. The CDR3 nucleotides read TGTGCTCCTAGGGGCCACGAGCAGTACTTC. Translation gives CAPRGHEQYF.